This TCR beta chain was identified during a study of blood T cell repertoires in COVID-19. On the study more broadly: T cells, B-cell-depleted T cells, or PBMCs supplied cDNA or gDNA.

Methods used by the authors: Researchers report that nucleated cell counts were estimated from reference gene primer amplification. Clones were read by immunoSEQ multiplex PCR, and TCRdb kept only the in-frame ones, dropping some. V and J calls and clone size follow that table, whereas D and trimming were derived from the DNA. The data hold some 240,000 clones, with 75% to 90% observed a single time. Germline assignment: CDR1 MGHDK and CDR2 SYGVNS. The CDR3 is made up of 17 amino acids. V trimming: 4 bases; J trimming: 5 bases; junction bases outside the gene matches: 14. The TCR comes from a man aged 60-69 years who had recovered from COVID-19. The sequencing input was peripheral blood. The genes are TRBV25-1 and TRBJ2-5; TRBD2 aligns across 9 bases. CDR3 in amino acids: CASSAGGLASSWETQYF. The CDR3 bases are TGTGCCAGCAGTGCAGGCGGACTAGCGTCATCATGGGAGACCCAGTACTTC.